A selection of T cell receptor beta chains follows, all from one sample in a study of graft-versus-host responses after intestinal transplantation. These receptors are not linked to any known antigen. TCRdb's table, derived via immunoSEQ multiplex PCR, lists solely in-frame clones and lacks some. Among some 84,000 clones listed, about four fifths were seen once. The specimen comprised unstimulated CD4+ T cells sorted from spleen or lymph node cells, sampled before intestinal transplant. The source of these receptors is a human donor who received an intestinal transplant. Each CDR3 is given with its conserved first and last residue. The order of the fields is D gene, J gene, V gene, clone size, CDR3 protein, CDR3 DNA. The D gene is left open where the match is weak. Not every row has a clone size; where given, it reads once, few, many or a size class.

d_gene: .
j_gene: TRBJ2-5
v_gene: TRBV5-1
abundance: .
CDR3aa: CASKTGRETQYF
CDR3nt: TGCGCCAGCAAGACAGGGAGGGAGACCCAGTACTTC

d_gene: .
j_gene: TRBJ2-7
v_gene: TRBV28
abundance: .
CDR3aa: CASRTSVPYEQYF
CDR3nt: TGTGCCAGCAGAACATCTGTCCCCTACGAGCAGTACTTC

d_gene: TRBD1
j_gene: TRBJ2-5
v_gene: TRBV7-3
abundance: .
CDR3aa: CASSPSGTGGQETQYF
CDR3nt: TGTGCCAGCAGCCCCAGCGGGACAGGGGGCCAAGAGACCCAGTACTTC

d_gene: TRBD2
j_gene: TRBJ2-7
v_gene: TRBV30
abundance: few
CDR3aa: CACQRASGAHEQYF
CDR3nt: TGTGCCTGCCAAAGGGCTAGCGGGGCCCACGAGCAGTACTTC

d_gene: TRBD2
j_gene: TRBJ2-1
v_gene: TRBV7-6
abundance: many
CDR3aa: CASSLAPITSGGTYNEQFF
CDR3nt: TGTGCCAGCAGCTTAGCCCCCATTACTAGCGGGGGGACCTACAATGAGCAGTTCTTC

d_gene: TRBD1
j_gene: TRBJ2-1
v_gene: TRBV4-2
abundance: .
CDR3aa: CASSRGTGVYNEQFF
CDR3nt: TGTGCCAGCAGCCGAGGGACAGGGGTCTACAATGAGCAGTTCTTC

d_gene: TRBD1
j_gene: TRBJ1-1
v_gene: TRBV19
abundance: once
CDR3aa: CASSQGQGRMNTEAFF
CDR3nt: TGTGCCAGTAGTCAGGGACAGGGGCGAATGAACACTGAAGCTTTCTTT

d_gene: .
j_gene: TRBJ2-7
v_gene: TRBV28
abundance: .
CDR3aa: CASSPRGSGTYEQYF
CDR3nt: TGTGCCAGCAGCCCTAGGGGGAGCGGTACCTACGAGCAGTACTTC

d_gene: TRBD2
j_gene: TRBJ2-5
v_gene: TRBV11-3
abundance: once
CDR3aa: CASSQGLAGAKYF
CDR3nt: TGTGCCAGCAGCCAGGGGCTAGCGGGAGCCAAGTACTTC

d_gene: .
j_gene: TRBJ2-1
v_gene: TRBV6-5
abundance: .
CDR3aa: CASSYEENSYNEQFF
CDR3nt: TGTGCCAGCAGTTACGAGGAGAACTCCTACAATGAGCAGTTCTTC

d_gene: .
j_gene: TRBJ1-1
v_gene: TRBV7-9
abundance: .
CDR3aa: CASTLNTEAFF
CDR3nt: TGTGCCAGCACCTTGAACACTGAAGCTTTCTTT

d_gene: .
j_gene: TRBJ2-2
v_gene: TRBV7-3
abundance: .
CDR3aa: CASSLGEEIGTGELFF
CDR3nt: TGTGCCAGCAGTTTAGGCGAGGAGATTGGCACCGGGGAGCTGTTTTTT

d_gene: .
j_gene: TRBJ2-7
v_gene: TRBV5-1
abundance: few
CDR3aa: CASSREVGGPYEQYF
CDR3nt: TGCGCCAGCAGCCGCGAGGTGGGGGGTCCCTACGAGCAGTACTTC

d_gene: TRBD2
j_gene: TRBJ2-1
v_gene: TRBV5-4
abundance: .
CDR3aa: CASSPSSASGNEQFF
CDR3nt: TGTGCCAGCAGCCCATCGTCGGCTAGCGGTAATGAGCAGTTCTTC

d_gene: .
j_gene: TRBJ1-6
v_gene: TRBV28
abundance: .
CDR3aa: CASSLFPGKNSPLHF
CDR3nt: TGTGCCAGCAGTTTATTCCCAGGGAAGAATTCACCCCTCCACTTT